This entry describes one TCR beta chain. Measured with immunoSEQ multiplex PCR; TCRdb has only the in-frame clones, and not every one. In the table there are fewer than 110,000 clones, roughly 90% of which are singletons. This specimen belongs to a study of T cell changes during pregnancy in multiple sclerosis. CDR3 size: 19 residues. V shed 5 bases and J 0 bases; nucleotides not matched to a gene: 13. Per germline, CDR1 SEHNR and CDR2 FQNEAQ (reference sequence). This sequence originates from a female donor in good health, enrolled as a control in a pregnancy study. The sample consisted of peripheral blood, taken in the third trimester of pregnancy. The V and J genes are TRBV7-9 and TRBJ2-7; 13 nucleotides match TRBD2. The CDR3 loop is CASSTRLAGGQSLSYEQYF. In nucleotides, the CDR3 is TGTGCCAGCAGCACCCGACTAGCGGGGGGCCAATCGCTCTCCTACGAGCAGTACTTC.